One T cell receptor beta chain is described in this entry. The antigen this receptor binds is unknown. It has no much larger one-base neighbor in the sample; base qualities were not kept. The library was made by the immunoSEQ multiplex PCR assay. The multiplex PCR relied on a mix of 60 forward primers for TCR Vbeta segments and 13 reverse primers for TCR Jbeta segments. The CDR3 region of rearranged TCR beta genes was amplified from genomic DNA by a multiplex PCR assay. The Illumina HiSeq System was used to sequence the amplified TCR beta libraries as 87-base-pair reads. As for how the authors treated the data: A later analysis tallied around 87 million unique TCR beta chains across the 666 repertoires, and around 9.9 million of those chains were shared by two or more donors. A nearest-neighbor algorithm error-corrected the raw reads and collapsed the reads into unique sequences, merging closely related sequences to remove PCR and sequencing errors. Alignment of CDR3 sequences to IMGT reference sequences was used to assign V, D and J gene segments. For a sequence to be retained, a match of at least six nucleotides to both a V gene segment and a J gene segment was required. Rearrangements were called productive when the CDR3 lacked stop codons and stayed in frame with V and J; all others were non-productive. Following IMGT convention, CDR3 was defined as the stretch from the second conserved V-encoded cysteine up to the conserved J-encoded phenylalanine. In an earlier analysis of just under 600 of the donors, sequences lacking an unambiguous match to a single V gene segment were excluded. In an earlier analysis of more than 500 of the donors, a V segment was called functional when productive rearrangements were above 56.7%, and segregating when the standard deviation between donors exceeded 5%. A statistical classification framework was built to diagnose cytomegalovirus status from the catalog of TCR beta chain sequences. A later analysis assigned V and J genes by comparing TCR nucleotide sequences with IMGT/GENE-DB human TR gene sequences. In a later analysis, CDR3 sequences and most-parsimonious VDJ recombination scenarios were assigned using the TCRdist pipeline. A later analysis defined each TCR beta chain by its CDR3 amino acid sequence plus V-gene family, and excluded reads lacking a unique V-gene family. A later analysis removed 500 to 600 highly shared, low-generation-probability nucleotide sequences to deal with suspected cross-contamination and a sequencing artifact. In a later analysis, a clonal expansion index for each public chain was calculated from normalized within-repertoire ranks of inferred template counts. In a later analysis, generation probabilities were computed using a VDJ recombination model fitted to out-of-frame rearrangements, and the results were checked against IGoR. In a later analysis, TCR-TCR, TCR-HLA and TCR-CMV co-occurrence was scored with hypergeometric tests, and a repertoire-size bias correction was applied to TCR pairs. A later analysis estimated false discovery rates by permuting HLA or CMV assignments 20 times. In a later analysis, co-occurring TCRs were grouped using DBSCAN, and TCRdist sequence similarity was added for clustering within HLA-allele-positive subsets. For co-occurrence clustering, repertoires with fewer than 30,000 or more than 120,000 public chains were excluded, along with five repertoires with anomalous nucleotide sharing. In its TCRdb copy, this immuneACCESS table keeps in-frame sequences only and misses some clones. Where compared with another copy, unresolved V genes explain less than half of these, and the others have no known cause. V, J and clone size derive from that table, while D and trimming were established from the DNA sequence. This sample is represented by about 160,000 clones; approximately 72% of them were singletons. Around 7% of the sample is in the top ten clones.

The CDR3 runs 15 amino acids, cysteine and phenylalanine included. Only the CDR3 region is kept as DNA, spanning 45 bases read in frame from base 1. V has 4 bases trimmed and J has 1 base trimmed; junction bases matching no gene number 7. The germline V gene (reference sequence) gives CDR1 as SEHNR and CDR2 as FQNEAQ. In total, about 650 healthy bone marrow donors made up the cohort. At the time of sampling, all cohort members were nominally healthy, though unrecorded immune exposures were likely present. The donor was CMV seropositive and was included in the group of 300 or so seropositive cohort members. Every donor gave a peripheral blood sample, and the peripheral blood mononuclear cells from that sample were used for TCR beta sequencing. The Qiagen DNeasy Blood Extraction Kit was used to extract genomic DNA from the blood cell samples. This entry belongs to a study of cytomegalovirus exposure and HLA in healthy donors (dated by TCRdb to about 2017). Study-level background: An earlier analysis of approximately 600 of the donors reported 250 to 350 Gb of sequence data and 100 million to 130 million unique TCR beta sequences from roughly 180 million T cells. Roughly 300 gigabases of sequencing data and roughly 80 million unique TCR sequences made up an early release that covered around 640 HLA-typed donors. Of the roughly 420 genotyped donors, 70% to 90% were placed in the genetic ancestry cluster associated with self-reported Caucasian donors. The aim of the study was to test whether cataloging public T cell receptors could identify signatures of past pathogen exposure. The T cell repertoires of 550 to 850 subjects were profiled by immunosequencing and related to cytomegalovirus serostatus. Along with the approximately 650-subject first cohort, a separate validation cohort of over a hundred different subjects was used. High-throughput TCR immunosequencing, statistical association of individual TCRs with disease status, and machine learning were combined to predict cytomegalovirus infection status. A later analysis re-examined previously published TCR beta repertoires from just over 650 donors and added high-resolution HLA genotyping to investigate patterns of TCR occurrence. The later analysis used no new phenotypic data to find candidate immune exposures, relying instead on TCR beta sequences and their occurrence across donors. To decide whether each TCR beta V gene segment behaved as functional or pseudogenic, an earlier analysis of 587 of the donors relied on high-throughput TCR beta sequencing. Donor age, sex, ethnicity and CMV serostatus were compiled together with the repertoire data. In a later genetic analysis, genome-wide SNP genotypes for about three fifths of the roughly 670 donors were used, and that subset was treated as a discovery cohort. All discovery cohort repertoires had been generated on a single sequencing platform. HLA typing included class I and class II loci at four-digit resolution. The number of typed donors differed by locus: roughly 629-630 for A, B, C, DRB1 and DQB1; some 500 for DQA1; some 610 for DPA1; and roughly 490 for DPB1. Because of strong linkage in the cohort, 4 to 6 DR-DQ haplotypes were treated as single units for association and clustering. Across about 380 genotyped donors of the cohort, an average of about 240,000 unique TCR beta nucleotide sequences per donor were sequenced, and around 20% of those sequences were non-productive. Study-wide findings and limitations: When HLA alleles, especially DR and DQ, strongly co-occurred, attributing TCR associations to individual alleles was difficult. The authors suggested that the approach could potentially be extended to other disease states and immunological phenotypes. Immune exposure information for the cohort was limited to CMV serostatus. Because HLA typing was unavailable for some donors at each locus, only the typed subset was used in association tests. Linkage disequilibrium might explain the correlated functional status among segregating V segments, but an unknown experimental factor could not be excluded. In vitro tests confirmed that three of the cytomegalovirus-associated TCR beta chains recognize cytomegalovirus antigens. Most TCR sequences were seen in very few donors, while some public TCRs were found in many individuals. The earlier analysis of about 600 of the donors excluded roughly 17 rarely observed V segments, including chromosome 9 orphons, because counts were too low. In a later analysis, TCR association rates were found to vary across HLA loci, with the most associated TCRs seen for DRB1 alleles and the fewest for HLA-C alleles. According to a later genetic analysis, donors in an Asian-associated ancestry cluster had fewer N-insertions in productive TCRs than the roughly 670-donor mean. At a false discovery rate of 0.05, a later analysis linked 16,000 or so TCR beta sequences to specific HLA alleles. A cluster of highly shared sequence variants was judged likely to represent a technical artifact of the sequencing pipeline. Broadly in line with IMGT annotations, most TCR beta V segments showed up in productive rearrangements about 87% or about 30% of the time in an earlier analysis of around 600 of the donors. A further reported finding was that TCR beta sequences accurately predicted the HLA-A and HLA-B alleles for most subjects in the first cohort. The study gave a list of 150 to 200 TCR beta chains associated with cytomegalovirus. In a later analysis, several top co-occurrence clusters were reported to appear linked to parvovirus B19, influenza, CMV and Epstein-Barr virus. A later genetic analysis associated a missense DCLRE1C variant with V-gene and J-gene trimming of TCR beta chains, and an independent cohort replicated the association. Some IMGT-functional V segments, including TRBV6-2 and TRBV6-3, could not be told apart with the 87-base-pair reads, so those segments were excluded. Presence/absence analyses assumed roughly uniform sequencing depth across donors, an assumption that may not hold. The classifier was reported to diagnose cytomegalovirus status with high specificity and sensitivity in both the original cohort and the validation cohort. In this cohort, only TCR beta chains were sequenced, and detectable features were limited by the absence of alpha or paired-chain data. According to a later analysis, most CMV-associated TCR beta chains appeared to be HLA-restricted, and the HLA associations seemed to be driven largely by CMV exposure. In a later analysis, HLA-associated TCR beta chains were found to be more clonally expanded and to have lower generation probabilities than equally common non-associated chains.

The TCR comes from a man between 40 and 49 years old in good health and CMV-seropositive. Sequenced input: PBMCs. The chain links TRBV7-9 with TRBJ2-7; 7 central nucleotides agree with TRBD1. The DNA sequence is TGTGCCAGCAGCTCCACAACAGGGGAATCCTACGAGCAGTACTTC. Translated, this gives CASSSTTGESYEQYF.